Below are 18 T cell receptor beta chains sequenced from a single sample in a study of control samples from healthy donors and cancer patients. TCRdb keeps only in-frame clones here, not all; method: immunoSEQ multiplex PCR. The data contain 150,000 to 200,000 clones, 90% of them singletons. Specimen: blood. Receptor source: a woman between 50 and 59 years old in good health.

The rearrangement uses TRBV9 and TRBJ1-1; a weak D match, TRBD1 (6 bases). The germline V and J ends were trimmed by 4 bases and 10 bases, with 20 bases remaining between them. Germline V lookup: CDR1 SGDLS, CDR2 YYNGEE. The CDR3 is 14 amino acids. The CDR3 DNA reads TGTGCCAGCAGCCTTCTCGAAGACAGGACGCCAGCTTTCTTT. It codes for CASSLLEDRTPAFF.

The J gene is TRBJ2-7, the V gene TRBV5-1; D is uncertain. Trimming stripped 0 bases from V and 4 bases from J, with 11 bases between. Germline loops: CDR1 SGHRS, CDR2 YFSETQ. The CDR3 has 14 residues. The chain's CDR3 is CASSLETFGYEQYF. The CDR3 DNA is TGCGCCAGCAGCTTGGAGACTTTCGGATACGAGCAGTACTTC.

The CDR3 loop is CASSSDRAGAFF. CDR3 bases: TGTGCCAGCAGTTCAGACAGGGCTGGAGCTTTCTTT. The V and J genes are TRBV7-9 and TRBJ1-1; TRBD1 matches 7 bases. The CDR3 length is 12 residues. The germline V gene has CDR1 SEHNR and CDR2 FQNEAQ (reference sequence). Trimming took 6 bases from V and 10 from J; bases not matched to a gene: 8.

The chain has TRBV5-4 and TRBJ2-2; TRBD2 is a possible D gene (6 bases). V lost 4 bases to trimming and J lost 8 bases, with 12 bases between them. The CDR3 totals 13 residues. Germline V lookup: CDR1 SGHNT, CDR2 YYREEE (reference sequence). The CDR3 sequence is CASSRTILGELFF. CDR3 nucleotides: TGTGCCAGCAGCCGGACTATACTAGGGGAGCTGTTTTTT.

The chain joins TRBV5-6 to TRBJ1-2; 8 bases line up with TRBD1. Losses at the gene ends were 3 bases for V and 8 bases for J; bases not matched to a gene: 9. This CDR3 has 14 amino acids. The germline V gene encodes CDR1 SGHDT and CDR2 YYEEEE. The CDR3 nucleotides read TGTGCCAGCAGCTCCATCGGACAGGGTAAGGGCTACACCTTC. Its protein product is CASSSIGQGKGYTF.

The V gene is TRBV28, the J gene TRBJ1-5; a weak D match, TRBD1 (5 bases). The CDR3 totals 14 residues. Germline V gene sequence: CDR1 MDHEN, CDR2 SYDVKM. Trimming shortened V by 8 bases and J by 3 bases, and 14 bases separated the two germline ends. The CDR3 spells CASDSQGFNQPQHF. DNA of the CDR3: TGTGCCAGCGATTCGCAGGGTTTCAATCAGCCCCAGCATTTT.

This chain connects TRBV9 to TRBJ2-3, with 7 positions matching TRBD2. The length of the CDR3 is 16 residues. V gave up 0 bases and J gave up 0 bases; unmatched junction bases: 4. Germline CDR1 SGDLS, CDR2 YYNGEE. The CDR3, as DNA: TGTGCCAGCAGCGTAGCAGCGGGAACTAGCACAGATACGCAGTATTTT. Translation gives CASSVAAGTSTDTQYF.

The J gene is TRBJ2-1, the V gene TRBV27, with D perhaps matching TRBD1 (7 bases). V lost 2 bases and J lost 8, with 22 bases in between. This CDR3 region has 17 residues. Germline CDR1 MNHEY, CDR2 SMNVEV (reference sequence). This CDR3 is CASSLPGEGAFHDEQFF. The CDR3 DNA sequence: TGTGCCAGCAGTTTACCGGGAGAGGGGGCTTTTCACGATGAGCAGTTCTTC.

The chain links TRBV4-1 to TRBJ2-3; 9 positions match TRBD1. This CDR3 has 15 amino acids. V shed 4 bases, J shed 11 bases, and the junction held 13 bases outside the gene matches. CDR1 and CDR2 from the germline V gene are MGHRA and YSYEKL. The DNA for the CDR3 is TGCGCCAGCAGCCGGGGACAGGGAGGGGGCCGGGGGCAGTATTTT. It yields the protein CASSRGQGGGRGQYF.

The CDR3 is CASSPPSGSSYEQYF. The CDR3 DNA reads TGTGCCAGCAGCCCCCCTAGCGGGAGTTCCTACGAGCAGTACTTC. V is TRBV6-6 and J is TRBJ2-7; 10 nucleotides align to TRBD2. Trimming cost V 6 bases and J 1 base; bases outside gene matches: 6. This CDR3 spans 15 amino acids. Germline V gives CDR1 MNHNY, CDR2 SVGAGI (reference sequence).

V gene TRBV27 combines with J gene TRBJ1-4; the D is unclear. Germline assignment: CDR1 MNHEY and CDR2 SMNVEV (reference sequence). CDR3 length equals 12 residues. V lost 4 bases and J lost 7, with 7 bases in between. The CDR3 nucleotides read TGTGCCAGCAGTTCGCCGGGTGAAAAACTGTTTTTT. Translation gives CASSSPGEKLFF.

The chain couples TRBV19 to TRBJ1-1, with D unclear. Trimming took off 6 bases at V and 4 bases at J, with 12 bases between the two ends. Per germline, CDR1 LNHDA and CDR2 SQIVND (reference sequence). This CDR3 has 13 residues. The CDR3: CASSPPGSTEAFF. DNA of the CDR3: TGTGCCAGTAGCCCTCCCGGCAGCACTGAAGCTTTCTTT. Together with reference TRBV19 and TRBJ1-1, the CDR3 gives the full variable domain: DGGITQSPKYLFRKEGQNVTLSCEQNLNHDAMYWYRQDPGQGLRLIYYSQIVNDFQKGDIAEGYSVSREKKESFPLTVTSAQKNPTAFYLCASSPPGSTEAFFGQGTRLTVV.

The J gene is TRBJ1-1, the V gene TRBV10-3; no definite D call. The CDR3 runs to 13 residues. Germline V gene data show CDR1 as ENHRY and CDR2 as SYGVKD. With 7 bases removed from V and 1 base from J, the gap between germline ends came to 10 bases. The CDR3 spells CAITLAGNTEAFF. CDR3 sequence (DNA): TGTGCCATCACGTTGGCCGGGAACACTGAAGCTTTCTTT.

The CDR3 sequence is CASGQGNYGYTF. In DNA form, the CDR3 reads TGTGCCAGCGGGCAGGGGAACTATGGCTACACCTTC. The chain has TRBV28 and TRBJ1-2, with D perhaps matching TRBD1 (6 bases). Per the germline V gene, CDR1 is MDHEN and CDR2 is SYDVKM. The ends were cut back, 8 bases at V and 2 bases at J, with 9 bases in the middle. The CDR3 is made up of 12 amino acids.

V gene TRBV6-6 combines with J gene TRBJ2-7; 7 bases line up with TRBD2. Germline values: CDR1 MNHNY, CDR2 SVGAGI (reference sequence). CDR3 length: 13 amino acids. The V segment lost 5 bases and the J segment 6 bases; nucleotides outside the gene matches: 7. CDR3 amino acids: CASSVSTSREQYF. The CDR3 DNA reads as TGTGCCAGCAGTGTATCGACTAGCCGCGAGCAGTACTTC.

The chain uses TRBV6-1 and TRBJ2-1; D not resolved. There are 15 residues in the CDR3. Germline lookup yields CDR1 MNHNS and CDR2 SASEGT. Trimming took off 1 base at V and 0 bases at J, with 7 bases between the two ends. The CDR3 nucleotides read TGTGCCAGCAGTGAAGGACAAAGCTCCTACAATGAGCAGTTCTTC. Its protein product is CASSEGQSSYNEQFF.

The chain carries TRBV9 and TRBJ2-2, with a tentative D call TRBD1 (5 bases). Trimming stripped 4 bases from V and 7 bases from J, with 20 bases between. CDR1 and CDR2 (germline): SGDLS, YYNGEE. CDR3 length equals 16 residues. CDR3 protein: CASSTQPGQGGGELFF. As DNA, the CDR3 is TGTGCCAGCAGCACTCAGCCCGGGCAGGGTGGCGGGGAGCTGTTTTTT.

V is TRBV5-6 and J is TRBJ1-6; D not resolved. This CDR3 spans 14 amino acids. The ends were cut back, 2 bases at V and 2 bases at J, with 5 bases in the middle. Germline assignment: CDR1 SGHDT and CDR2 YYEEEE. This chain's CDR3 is CASSLLAYNSPLHF. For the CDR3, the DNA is TGTGCCAGCAGCTTATTGGCCTATAATTCACCCCTCCACTTT.